This T cell receptor (beta chain) is from a study of Tregs in tolerant kidney transplant recipients. Study-wide points: Expanding Tregs on activated donor B cells appeared to best identify donor-specific TCRbeta clones.

The CDR3 contains 12 residues. Trimming cost V 3 bases and J 3 bases, with 6 bases left between them. Germline lookup yields CDR1 SGHRS and CDR2 YFSETQ. Unstimulated Tregs (CD4+CD25+CD127-) and CD4+CD25- non-Tregs were sorted from PBMCs. Details on this clone: Antigen specificity is unknown.

Sequencing was performed with immunoSEQ multiplex PCR; in TCRdb, only in-frame clones are kept and a portion is missing. The profile covers roughly 49,000 clones, with more than 80% appearing a single time and about 0.63% taken by the ten largest. The rearrangement links TRBV5-1 to TRBJ2-5; perhaps TRBD1 as D (5 bases). Sequencing input: Tregs from blood. The clonotype was recovered from a human donor in good health. The CDR3, as DNA: TGCGCCAGCAGCTCAGGGAAAGAGACCCAGTACTTC. This encodes CASSSGKETQYF.